The TCR beta chain under discussion was sequenced for a study of response to subunit inactivated influenza vaccine. From the RT-PCR reads, TCRdb called clonotypes with MiXCR, one entry per CDR3 protein. Here the sample spans 600,000 to 700,000 distinct CDR3 sequences, approximately 15% being singletons. This clonotype occurred a few times. The antigen is unknown. Germline loops: CDR1 MNHEY, CDR2 SMNVEV (reference sequence). CDR3 size: 18 residues. V lost 1 base and J 1 base, leaving 18 bases between the germline ends. Study-level findings and limits: Only a handful of new T cells, the authors suggested, are recruited with each seasonal influenza vaccination.

The chain combines TRBV27 with TRBJ2-3; a weak D match, TRBD1 (6 bases). The clonotype was recovered from a man aged 50 or older who received an inactivated influenza vaccine. The sample here was PBMCs from blood, taken 14 to 15 days before vaccination. CDR3 protein: CASSLWPYQGQRTDTQYF. CDR3 coding DNA: TGTGCCAGCAGTTTATGGCCCTATCAGGGACAACGCACAGATACGCAGTATTTT.